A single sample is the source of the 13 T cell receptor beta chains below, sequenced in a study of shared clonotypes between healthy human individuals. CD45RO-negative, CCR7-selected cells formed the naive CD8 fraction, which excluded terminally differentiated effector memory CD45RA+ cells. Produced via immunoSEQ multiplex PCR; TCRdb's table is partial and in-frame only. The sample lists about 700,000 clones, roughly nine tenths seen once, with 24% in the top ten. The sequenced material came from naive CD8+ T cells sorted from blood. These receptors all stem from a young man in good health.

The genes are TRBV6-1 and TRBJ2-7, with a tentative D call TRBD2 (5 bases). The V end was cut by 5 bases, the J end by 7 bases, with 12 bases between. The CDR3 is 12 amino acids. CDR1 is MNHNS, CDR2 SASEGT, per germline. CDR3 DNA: TGTGCCAGCAGTCCCTCCGGGGATGAGCAGTACTTC. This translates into CASSPSGDEQYF.

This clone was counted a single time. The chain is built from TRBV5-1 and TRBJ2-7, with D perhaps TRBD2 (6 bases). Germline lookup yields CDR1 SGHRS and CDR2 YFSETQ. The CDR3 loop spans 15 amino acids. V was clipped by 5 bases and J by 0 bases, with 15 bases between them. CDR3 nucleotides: TGCGCCAGCAGTAACGAGGGACTGAACTCCTACGAGCAGTACTTC. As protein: CASSNEGLNSYEQYF.

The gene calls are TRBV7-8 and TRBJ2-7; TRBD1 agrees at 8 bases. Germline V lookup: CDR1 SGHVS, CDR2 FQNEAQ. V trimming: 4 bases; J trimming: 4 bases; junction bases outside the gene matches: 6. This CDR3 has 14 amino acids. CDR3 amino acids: CASSSDREMYEQYF. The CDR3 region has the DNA TGTGCCAGCAGCTCGGACAGGGAAATGTACGAGCAGTACTTC.

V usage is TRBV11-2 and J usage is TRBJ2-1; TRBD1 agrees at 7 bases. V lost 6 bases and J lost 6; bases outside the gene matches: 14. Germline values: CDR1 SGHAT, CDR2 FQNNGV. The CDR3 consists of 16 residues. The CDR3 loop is CASRPAVGGLPNEQFF. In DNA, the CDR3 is TGTGCCAGCAGGCCCGCCGTAGGGGGCCTCCCCAATGAGCAGTTCTTC.

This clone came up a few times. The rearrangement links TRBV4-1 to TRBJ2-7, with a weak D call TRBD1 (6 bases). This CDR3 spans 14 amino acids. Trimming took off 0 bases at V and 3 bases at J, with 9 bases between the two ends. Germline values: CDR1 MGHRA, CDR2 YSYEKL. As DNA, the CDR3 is TGCGCCAGCAGCCAAGAGGGGACAAGCTACGAGCAGTACTTC. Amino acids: CASSQEGTSYEQYF.

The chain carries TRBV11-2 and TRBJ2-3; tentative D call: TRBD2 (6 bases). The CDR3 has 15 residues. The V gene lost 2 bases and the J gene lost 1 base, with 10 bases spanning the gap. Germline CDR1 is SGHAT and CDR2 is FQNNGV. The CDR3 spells CASSLRTTGTDTQYF. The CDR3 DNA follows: TGTGCCAGCAGCTTAAGGACTACCGGCACAGATACGCAGTATTTT.

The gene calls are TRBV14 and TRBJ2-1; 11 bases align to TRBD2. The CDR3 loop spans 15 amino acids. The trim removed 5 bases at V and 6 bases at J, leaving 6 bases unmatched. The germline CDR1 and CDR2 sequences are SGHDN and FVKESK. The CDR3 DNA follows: TGTGCCAGCAGCTTTACTAGCGGGAGCGCCAATGAGCAGTTCTTC. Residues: CASSFTSGSANEQFF.

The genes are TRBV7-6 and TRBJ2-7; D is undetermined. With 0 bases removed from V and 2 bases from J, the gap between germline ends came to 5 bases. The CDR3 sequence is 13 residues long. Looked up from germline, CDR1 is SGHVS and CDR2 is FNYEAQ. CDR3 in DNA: TGTGCCAGCAGCTTAGCGGAAGCCTACGAGCAGTACTTC. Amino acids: CASSLAEAYEQYF. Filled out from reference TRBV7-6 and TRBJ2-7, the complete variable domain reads GAGVSQSPRYKVTKRGQDVALRCDPISGHVSLYWYRQALGQGPEFLTYFNYEAQQDKSGLPNDRFSAERPEGSISTLTIQRTEQRDSAMYRCASSLAEAYEQYFGPGTRLTVT.

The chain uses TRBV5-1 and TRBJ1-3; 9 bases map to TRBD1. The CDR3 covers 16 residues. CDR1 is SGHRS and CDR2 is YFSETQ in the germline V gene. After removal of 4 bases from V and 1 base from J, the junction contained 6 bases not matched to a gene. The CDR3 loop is CASSPNRGPSGNTIYF. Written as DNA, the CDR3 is TGCGCCAGCAGCCCAAACAGGGGGCCTTCTGGAAACACCATATATTTT.

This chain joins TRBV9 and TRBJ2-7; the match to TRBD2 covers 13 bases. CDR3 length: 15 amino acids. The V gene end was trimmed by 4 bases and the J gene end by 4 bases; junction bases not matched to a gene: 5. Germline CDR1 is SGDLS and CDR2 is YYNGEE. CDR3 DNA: TGTGCCAGCAGCCTCGGGACTAGCGGGATATACGAGCAGTACTTC. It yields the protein CASSLGTSGIYEQYF.

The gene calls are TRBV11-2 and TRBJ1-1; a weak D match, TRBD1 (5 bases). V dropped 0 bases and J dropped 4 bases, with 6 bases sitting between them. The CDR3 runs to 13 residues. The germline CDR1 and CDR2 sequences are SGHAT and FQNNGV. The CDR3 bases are TGTGCCAGCAGCTTAGAAGACAGCACTGAAGCTTTCTTT. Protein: CASSLEDSTEAFF.

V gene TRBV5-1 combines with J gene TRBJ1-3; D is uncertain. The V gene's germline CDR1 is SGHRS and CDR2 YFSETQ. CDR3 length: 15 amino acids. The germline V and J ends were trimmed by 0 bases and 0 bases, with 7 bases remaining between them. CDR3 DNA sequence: TGCGCCAGCAGCTTGGGACTCGCCTCTGGAAACACCATATATTTT. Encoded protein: CASSLGLASGNTIYF.

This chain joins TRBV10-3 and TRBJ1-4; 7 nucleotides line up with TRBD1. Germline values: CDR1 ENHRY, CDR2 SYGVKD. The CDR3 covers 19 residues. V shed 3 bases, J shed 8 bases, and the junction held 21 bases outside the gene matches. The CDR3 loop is CAISDSVVGRGILGEKLFF. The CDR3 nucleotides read TGTGCCATCAGTGATTCGGTTGTGGGCAGGGGGATTTTAGGAGAAAAACTGTTTTTT.